A single sample is the source of the 9 T cell receptor beta chains below, sequenced in a study of blood T cell repertoires in COVID-19 (dated by TCRdb to 2018 to 2021). Library preparation used the immunoSEQ multiplex PCR assay. In its TCRdb copy, this immuneACCESS table keeps in-frame sequences only and misses some clones. Where compared with another copy, unresolved V genes explain less than half of these, and the others have no known cause. This sample is represented by some 55,000 clones; 60% to 80% of them were singletons. The ten largest clones capture about 45% of the sample. Specimen: peripheral blood. Source of these receptors: a man in his 70s with active or convalescent COVID-19.

This clone was seen only a few times. This chain links TRBV9 with TRBJ1-1; 7 bases are a match to TRBD1. Germline V gene lookup returns CDR1 SGDLS and CDR2 YYNGEE. The CDR3 length is 16 residues. V was clipped by 1 base and J by 0 bases; unmatched bases: 6. The DNA for the CDR3 is TGTGCCAGCAGCGTATCAGGGCAGGGGGTGAACACTGAAGCTTTCTTT. It encodes CASSVSGQGVNTEAFF.

The chain has TRBV4-1 and TRBJ2-7; tentatively, D is TRBD1 (6 bases). The V and J ends lost 2 bases and 3 bases respectively, with 8 bases between them. Germline loops: CDR1 MGHRA, CDR2 YSYEKL. This CDR3 has 13 residues. The CDR3 region is CASSQRTVYEQYF. The CDR3 DNA sequence: TGCGCCAGCAGCCAACGGACAGTCTACGAGCAGTACTTC.

The rearrangement uses TRBV12-3 or TRBV12-4 and TRBJ1-1, with 8 nucleotides matching TRBD1. CDR3 length equals 13 residues. J gave up 5 bases and V 7 bases, and 6 bases lay outside the gene matches. The CDR3 DNA follows: TGTGCCAGCACCCGACAGGGGTGGACTGAAGCTTTCTTT. This gives the protein CASTRQGWTEAFF.

V gene TRBV6-2 or TRBV6-3 combines with J gene TRBJ1-3, with D possibly matching TRBD1 (5 bases). The CDR3 consists of 16 residues. Germline V gene data show CDR1 as MNHEY and CDR2 as SVGEGT. Trimming removed 6 bases at V and 0 bases at J, with 15 bases between. This chain's CDR3 is CASSPRRGNSGNTIYF. The CDR3 region has the DNA TGTGCCAGCAGCCCCCGGCGGGGGAACTCTGGAAACACCATATATTTT.

This chain uses TRBV5-5 with TRBJ1-2; 7 positions agree with TRBD1. V dropped 4 bases and J dropped 2; count of bases not matched to a gene: 5. The CDR3 contains 14 residues. Germline loops: CDR1 SGHKS, CDR2 YYEKEE (reference sequence). As DNA, the CDR3 is TGTGCCAGCAGCCCCGGGACAGTGAACTATGGCTACACCTTC. Translation: CASSPGTVNYGYTF.

The chain couples TRBV12-5 to TRBJ2-7; a weak D match, TRBD2 (6 bases). The CDR3 is 17 residues long. Trimming removed 7 bases at V and 1 base at J, with 23 bases between. Germline assignment: CDR1 LGHNT and CDR2 FRNRAP. DNA of the CDR3: TGTGCTAGTGCCTCCTACCGTAGCGGACATGATTCCTACGAGCAGTACTTC. Translation gives CASASYRSGHDSYEQYF.

The chain is built from TRBV10-3 and TRBJ1-6; a possible D gene is TRBD1 (6 bases). The V gene lost 0 bases and the J gene lost 5 bases, with 11 bases spanning the gap. The CDR3 spans 16 residues. Germline V gene sequence: CDR1 ENHRY, CDR2 SYGVKD. CDR3 coding DNA: TGTGCCATCAGTGAGTCGGGACACTTAAATAATTCACCCCTCCACTTT. It translates to CAISESGHLNNSPLHF.

In its sample, this clone was seen once. The chain carries TRBV10-3 and TRBJ2-1; D might be TRBD1 (5 bases). CDR1 is ENHRY, CDR2 SYGVKD, per germline. V gave up 11 bases and J gave up 4 bases, with 18 bases separating them. This CDR3 spans 14 amino acids. CDR3 DNA: TGTGCCGCCGCGCGCCGGGCAGGGTACAATGAGCAGTTCTTC. This translates into CAAARRAGYNEQFF.

This clone was observed a few times. The chain joins TRBV6-2 or TRBV6-3 to TRBJ2-1; 13 bases fit TRBD2. This CDR3 comprises 16 residues. Looked up from germline, CDR1 is MNHEY and CDR2 is SVGEGT. V gave up 6 bases and J gave up 4 bases; unmatched junction bases: 6. The CDR3 DNA sequence: TGTGCCAGCAGCTCTACACTAGCGGGAGGGTACAATGAGCAGTTCTTC. Translating gives CASSSTLAGGYNEQFF.